A selection of T cell receptor beta chains follows, all from one sample in a study of cytomegalovirus exposure and HLA in healthy donors. Sequenced by immunoSEQ multiplex PCR; TCRdb stores in-frame clones only, minus some. In the table there are some 210,000 clones, over 80% of which are singletons. Sequenced material: PBMCs. The receptors shown here come from a woman between 45 and 60 years old in good health and CMV-seropositive. Both conserved end residues are part of each CDR3. D genes are given only for firm matches. For some rows the clone size is stated as once, few or many, or as a class when expanded; others skip it.

D	J	V	size	DNA	CDR3
TRBD1	TRBJ2-2	TRBV2	few	TGTGCCAGCAAAGGGACAGCCAACACCGGGGAGCTGTTTTTT	CASKGTANTGELFF
NA	TRBJ2-3	TRBV5-1	NA	TGCGCCAGCAGCTCAGTGGCGGGCACAGATACGCAGTATTTT	CASSSVAGTDTQYF
NA	TRBJ2-1	TRBV9	NA	TGTGCCAGCAGCGCCGGATTGGACAGCGCCTACAATGAGCAGTTCTTC	CASSAGLDSAYNEQFF
NA	TRBJ1-2	TRBV6-6	NA	TGTGCCAGCAGTTACTCGACCAGGGACTATGGCTACACCTTC	CASSYSTRDYGYTF
TRBD2	TRBJ2-5	TRBV6-1	NA	TGTGCCAGCAGGGCTATAGCGGGGGTCCAAGAGACCCAGTACTTC	CASRAIAGVQETQYF
TRBD1	TRBJ2-5	TRBV5-1	once	TGCGCCAGCAGCTGGGCGGGACAGGGTCAAGAGACCCAGTACTTC	CASSWAGQGQETQYF
NA	TRBJ1-1	TRBV30	once	TGTGCCTGGAGTGCGGACAGCGCCTGGATTGAAGCTTTCTTT	CAWSADSAWIEAFF
NA	TRBJ1-1	TRBV19	NA	TGTGCCAGTATGAGATCGGTGAACACTGAAGCTTTCTTT	CASMRSVNTEAFF
TRBD1	TRBJ1-1	TRBV30	once	TGTGCCTGGAGGTCGGACAGGAGATACAACACTGAAGCTTTCTTT	CAWRSDRRYNTEAFF
TRBD1	TRBJ1-1	TRBV27	NA	TGTGCCAGCAGTCAAAACAGGGGGACGACTGAAGCTTTCTTT	CASSQNRGTTEAFF
NA	TRBJ1-1	TRBV7-3	NA	TGTGCCAGCAGCTTAACGCCGGGGTACACTGAAGCTTTCTTT	CASSLTPGYTEAFF
NA	TRBJ1-2	TRBV6-6	NA	TGTGCCAGCAGTTACGGCAATAACTATGGCTACACCTTC	CASSYGNNYGYTF
TRBD2	TRBJ2-1	TRBV30	NA	TGTGCCTGGAGTGTCGGCGGGGGGGCGCACAATGAGCAGTTCTTC	CAWSVGGGAHNEQFF
NA	TRBJ1-1	TRBV14	NA	TGTGCCAGCAGCCAACAGTCATACACTGAAGCTTTCTTT	CASSQQSYTEAFF
TRBD2	TRBJ2-3	TRBV7-2	NA	TGTGCCAGCAGCTTAGATCTTCAGCGGGGGGGGGCGGGTACGCAGTATTTT	CASSLDLQRGGAGTQYF
NA	TRBJ1-6	TRBV28	NA	TGTGCCACCACCGACCCCTCAGGGTCACCCCTCCACTTT	CATTDPSGSPLHF
TRBD2	TRBJ2-1	TRBV5-1	NA	TGCGCCAGCAGCTTATTAGCGGGGGGCAACAATGAGCAGTTCTTC	CASSLLAGGNNEQFF
TRBD1	TRBJ2-1	TRBV5-1	NA	TGCGCCAGCAGCTCGATCCTGGACAGGGGCGGATTCGATGAGCAGTTCTTC	CASSSILDRGGFDEQFF
NA	TRBJ1-3	TRBV5-8	NA	TGTGCCAGCAGCGGAAGAATGCGGGTCCCTGGAAACACCATATATTTT	CASSGRMRVPGNTIYF
NA	TRBJ2-5	TRBV7-2	NA	TGTGCCAGCAGCTCCGGACTGCAACAAGAGACCCAGTACTTC	CASSSGLQQETQYF
TRBD1	TRBJ2-1	TRBV7-6	NA	TGTGCCAGCAGCCTAGGCCGTAAGACAGGGTTCGGGCAGTTCTTC	CASSLGRKTGFGQFF
NA	TRBJ2-6	TRBV19	NA	TGTGCCAGTAGGCCTCTGAGGACAGCAGACTCTGGGGCCAACGTCCTGACTTTC	CASRPLRTADSGANVLTF
TRBD1	TRBJ2-6	TRBV4-1	NA	TGCGCCAGCAGCCAGACCGGGACAGGGTTTTCTGGGGCCAACGTCCTGACTTTC	CASSQTGTGFSGANVLTF
TRBD1	TRBJ2-1	TRBV7-8	NA	TGTGCCAGCAGCCTCACCCGGACAGGAAGGTCCTACAATGAGCAGTTCTTC	CASSLTRTGRSYNEQFF
TRBD1	TRBJ2-1	TRBV11-2	NA	TGTGCCAGCAGCGACCCTACCGGGACAGGGGATTGGCACAATGAGCAGTTCTTC	CASSDPTGTGDWHNEQFF
TRBD1	TRBJ2-1	TRBV11-2	NA	TGTGCCAGCAGCTTGTCAGGGGGCTCCTACAATGAGCAGTTCTTC	CASSLSGGSYNEQFF
NA	TRBJ1-6	TRBV30	once	TGTGCCTGGAGTGTCTGGAGCAATTCACCCCTCCACTTT	CAWSVWSNSPLHF
TRBD2	TRBJ2-5	TRBV7-3	NA	TGTGCCAGCAGCCCGAGCGGGGAAGAGACCCAGTACTTC	CASSPSGEETQYF
NA	TRBJ1-1	TRBV7-9	NA	TGTGCCAGCTTTGGAGCAGATCTAAACACTGAAGCTTTCTTT	CASFGADLNTEAFF
NA	TRBJ1-1	TRBV18	NA	TGTGCCAGCTCACCATCCCTAGGCACCATGAACACTGAAGCTTTCTTT	CASSPSLGTMNTEAFF
NA	TRBJ1-1	TRBV7-6	NA	TGTGCCAGCAGCTTAGGGGTTCAGGGGAACACTGAAGCTTTCTTT	CASSLGVQGNTEAFF
NA	TRBJ2-7	TRBV5-5	NA	TGTGCCAGCAGCTTTGGCGGCTCCTACGAGCAGTACTTC	CASSFGGSYEQYF
NA	TRBJ2-1	TRBV5-1	NA	TGCGCCAGCAAAGAGGGTCTGGGCTACAATGAGCAGTTCTTC	CASKEGLGYNEQFF
TRBD2	TRBJ2-5	TRBV19	NA	TGTGCCAGTAGTGTGGCTAGCGGGGGGGAAATACAAGAGACCCAGTACTTC	CASSVASGGEIQETQYF
TRBD2	TRBJ2-7	TRBV19	NA	TGTGCCAGTAAGCCTCGCGGGGGAATGTACCACGAGCAGTACTTC	CASKPRGGMYHEQYF
TRBD2	TRBJ2-7	TRBV6-5	NA	TGTGCCAGCAGTTTTACGGGAGGGGAAGCCTCCTACGAGCAGTACTTC	CASSFTGGEASYEQYF
NA	TRBJ2-2	TRBV5-6	NA	TGTGCCAGCAGCTCGTCCGGGGAGCTGTTTTTT	CASSSSGELFF
TRBD1	TRBJ1-2	TRBV6-1	NA	TGTGCCAGCGGGGGGACAGGGACGCCTGACTATGGCTACACCTTC	CASGGTGTPDYGYTF
NA	TRBJ1-1	TRBV9	NA	TGTGCCAGCAGCGTAGGGGGCGGAAGGGGCACTGAAGCCTTCTTT	CASSVGGGRGTEAFF
NA	TRBJ1-5	TRBV5-1	NA	TGCGCCAGCAGCTTGACCGGGGATCAGCCCCAGCATTTT	CASSLTGDQPQHF
NA	TRBJ1-5	TRBV5-1	NA	TGCGCCAGCAGCCCAAGCGGGGGAGCACGGCAGCCCCAGCATTTT	CASSPSGGARQPQHF
NA	TRBJ1-4	TRBV4-3	NA	TGCGCCAGCAGCCATCTGGACAGCGAAAAACTGTTTTTT	CASSHLDSEKLFF
NA	TRBJ1-1	TRBV20-1	NA	TGCAGTGCTCGCGGGCAGACTGAAGCTTTCTTT	CSARGQTEAFF
NA	TRBJ1-4	TRBV15	NA	TGTGCCACCAGCAGAGACGCGGGAGGGGATGAAAAACTGTTTTTT	CATSRDAGGDEKLFF
NA	TRBJ2-5	TRBV19	NA	TGTGCCAGTAGTATATCCAGTTTAGAGACCCAGTACTTC	CASSISSLETQYF
NA	TRBJ1-2	TRBV28	NA	TGTGCCAGCAGTTCGGGGGGCAATCTCAACTATGGCTACACCTTC	CASSSGGNLNYGYTF
NA	TRBJ2-5	TRBV11-2	NA	TGTGCCAGCAGCTTAGATCGACAGCAAGAGACCCAGTACTTC	CASSLDRQQETQYF
TRBD1	TRBJ2-5	TRBV11-2	NA	TGTGCCAGCAGCCTCGACAGGGGAAACCAAGAGACCCAGTACTTC	CASSLDRGNQETQYF
NA	TRBJ2-5	TRBV6-1	NA	TGTGCCAGCAGTGAAGCGACAGGGAGGAAGACCCAGTACTTC	CASSEATGRKTQYF
NA	TRBJ2-1	TRBV5-1	NA	TGCGCCAGCAGCTTGGAAGGCGCGGAGGGGCAGTTCTTC	CASSLEGAEGQFF
NA	TRBJ1-2	TRBV28	NA	TGTGCCAGCAGTCTGACAGCTAACTATGGCTACACCTTC	CASSLTANYGYTF
NA	TRBJ2-3	TRBV19	NA	TGTGCCAGTAGTATCAACAACATGCCCGCTACGCAGTATTTT	CASSINNMPATQYF